This T cell receptor (beta chain) was identified during a study of cytomegalovirus exposure and HLA in healthy donors. The PCR ran on 60 Vbeta and 13 Jbeta primers. Sequencing was performed with immunoSEQ multiplex PCR; in TCRdb, only in-frame clones are kept and a portion is missing. The sample has about 160,000 clones, roughly 80% seen once; the top ten hold around 2.2%. Findings of the study overall: In vitro confirmation showed three CMV-associated chains to be CMV antigen specific.

CDR3 length equals 19 residues. The V gene lost 3 bases and the J gene lost 5 bases, with 26 bases spanning the gap. Germline V gene lookup returns CDR1 LNHNV and CDR2 YYDKDF (reference sequence). On this clone: The antigen is undetermined.

This rearrangement joins TRBV15 to TRBJ1-5; possible D gene TRBD1, 6 bases. The source of this sequence is a middle-aged man in good health and CMV-seropositive. Input material: PBMCs. The CDR3 sequence is CATSSPRGPQQGPHQPQHF. CDR3 in DNA: TGTGCCACCAGCAGTCCAAGAGGGCCTCAGCAGGGGCCCCATCAGCCCCAGCATTTT. Drawing the rest from reference TRBV15 and TRBJ1-5, the complete variable domain is DAMVIQNPRYQVTQFGKPVTLSCSQTLNHNVMYWYQQKSSQAPKLLFHYYDKDFNNEADTPDNFQSRRPNTSFCFLDIRSPGLGDTAMYLCATSSPRGPQQGPHQPQHFGDGTRLSIL.